The 15 T cell receptor beta chains listed next were all sequenced from one sample in a study of read filtering for tumor transcriptome and immune sequencing (dated by TCRdb to 2019 to 2021). Sequenced using an Illumina HiSeq 4000. Starting from roughly 370 ng RNA, TCR libraries were constructed with the Immunoverse kit using molecular barcoded adaptors that cover the alpha/delta and beta/gamma chains. Starting from the raw public reads, TCRdb applied fastp trimming at Q25, assembled clones with MiXCR and retained in-frame beta chains. For every CDR3 protein sequence, its rows merge into one entry that carries the most common genes and DNA. The sample profile shows some 39,000 distinct CDR3 sequences; around 15% of them were found once. The ten largest make up more than 15% of the sample. Sequencing was carried out using a population of CD138-negative cells sorted from bone marrow. Explained via the paper, the cell subset or site label denotes: bone marrow mononuclear cells depleted of CD138+ plasma/myeloma cells by negative magnetic selection. The receptors come from a donor aged 40 or older with multiple myeloma.

This clonotype has a count of ten or more. V gene TRBV6-6 combines with J gene TRBJ1-1; D is possibly TRBD1 (6 bases). Germline V lookup: CDR1 MNHNY, CDR2 SVGAGI (reference sequence). V lost 5 bases to trimming and J lost 5 bases, with 12 bases between them. This CDR3 comprises 13 residues. CDR3 DNA sequence: TGTGCCAGCAGTAAAACAGGGAATACTGAAGCTTTCTTT. As protein: CASSKTGNTEAFF.

There are many counts of this clonotype. A much larger clone lies a single base off, so this may be a read error. No conserved phenylalanine or tryptophan is present at the end of the CDR3, so a read error is the likely explanation. CDR3 bases: TGCAGCAGTTACACAGATACGCAGTATCTT. Translated, it gives CSSYTDTQYL. The gene calls are TRBV29-1 and TRBJ2-3, with D uncertain. The ends were cut back, 8 bases at V and 2 bases at J, with 5 bases in the middle. In germline, CDR1 is SQVTM, CDR2 ANQGSEA. The CDR3 length is 10 residues.

This clonotype was found many times. The CDR3 spells CAISGGTANTGELFF. DNA for the CDR3: TGTGCCATCAGTGGCGGGACAGCGAACACCGGGGAGCTGTTTTTT. The gene calls are TRBV10-3 and TRBJ2-2; D might be TRBD1 (7 bases). Germline CDR1 is ENHRY and CDR2 is SYGVKD. Trimming stripped 4 bases from V and 0 bases from J, with 9 bases between. The CDR3 is 15 residues long.

This clonotype was seen many times. Its ends do not fully match the called genes, so a read error is possible. The gene calls are TRBV7-2 and TRBJ2-6; D is unclear. From germline, CDR1 is SGHTA and CDR2 FQGNSA. The CDR3 covers 15 residues. CDR3 DNA sequence: TGTGCCAGCAGCTTATGGAGCTCTTGGGCCAACGTCCTGACTTTC. Its protein product is CASSLWSSWANVLTF.

This clonotype was detected many times. The CDR3: CSAREQGHQPQHF. CDR3 nucleotides: TGCAGTGCTAGGGAACAGGGCCATCAGCCCCAGCATTTT. This chain joins TRBV20-1 and TRBJ1-5, with D possibly matching TRBD1 (6 bases). Germline CDR1 reads DFQATT; CDR2 reads SNEGSKA (reference sequence). The CDR3 consists of 13 residues. V was pared by 3 bases and J by 5 bases, with 11 bases between.

This chain links TRBV2 with TRBJ2-2; D is uncertain. The CDR3 extends over 16 amino acids. CDR1 and CDR2 (germline): SNHLY, FYNNEI. Trimming removed 2 bases from V and 2 bases from J, with 12 bases in between. CDR3 sequence: CASSERSPKNTGELFF. The CDR3 nucleotides read TGTGCCAGCAGTGAAAGGTCCCCCAAAAACACCGGGGAGCTGTTTTTT.

This clonotype was seen repeatedly, ten times or more. The chain carries TRBV6-6 and TRBJ1-5; possibly TRBD1 for D (5 bases). The V end was cut by 5 bases, the J end by 0 bases, with 11 bases between. The CDR3 is 15 amino acids. Germline CDR1 and CDR2: MNHNY and SVGAGI (reference sequence). CDR3 in amino acids: CASSIQGNSNQPQHF. Here the CDR3 DNA reads TGTGCCAGCAGTATTCAGGGAAATAGCAATCAGCCCCAGCATTTT.

Note on this clonotype: Possible read error: a much larger clone is one base away. The chain links TRBV6-2 or TRBV6-3 to TRBJ2-7; tentative D call: TRBD1 (6 bases). This CDR3 has 13 amino acids. The V gene lost 6 bases and the J gene lost 5 bases, with 14 bases spanning the gap. Per germline, CDR1 MNHEY and CDR2 SVGEGT. Here the CDR3 reads CASSRGQFHEQYF. CDR3 DNA: TGTGCCAGCAGCAGAGGACAGTTCCACGAGCAGTACTTC.

A word on this clonotype: A far larger clone is off by one base, so a read error is likely. The chain employs TRBV7-8 and TRBJ2-3; D remains ambiguous. The end of the DNA fits TRBJ1-5 better, so the J call may be wrong. The CDR3 runs 14 residues. CDR1 is SGHVS and CDR2 is FQNEAQ in the germline V gene. CDR3 nucleotides: TGTGCCAGCAGCGAGCGGCGTACCACAGATACGCAGCATTTT. Translated, it gives CASSERRTTDTQHF.

About this clonotype: The junction and the germline gene differ at one end; a read error may be behind it. This chain links TRBV2 with TRBJ2-2; TRBD2 is a possible D gene (5 bases). This CDR3 spans 16 amino acids. Germline values: CDR1 SNHLY, CDR2 FYNNEI. The DNA of the CDR3 is TGTGCCAGCACCCAAAAGGCGTCAACTATGACCGGGGAGCTGATTTTT. Amino acid sequence: CASTQKASTMTGELIF.

In this sample, this clonotype turned up many times. The chain has TRBV3-1 and TRBJ1-5; D not certain. V lost 4 bases and J 3 bases, leaving 10 bases between the germline ends. This CDR3 spans 14 amino acids. Germline CDR1 LGHDT, CDR2 YNNKEL (reference sequence). The CDR3 spells CASSPTTDNQPQHF. DNA of the CDR3: TGTGCCAGCAGCCCTACGACGGACAATCAGCCCCAGCATTTT.

This clonotype was counted many times. The rearrangement joins TRBV4-1 to TRBJ1-2; D remains ambiguous. The CDR3 extends over 14 amino acids. CDR1 is MGHRA, CDR2 YSYEKL, per germline. Deletions cut 4 bases from V and 4 bases from J, with 13 bases between. CDR3 residues: CASSRLAVLYGYTF. DNA of the CDR3: TGCGCCAGCAGCCGCTTGGCAGTTCTCTATGGCTACACCTTC.

Concerning this clonotype itself: With a far larger clone one base away, a read error is the likely cause. This chain uses TRBV6-5 with TRBJ2-7; the D call may be TRBD1 or TRBD2 (6 bases each). The CDR3 sequence is 16 residues long. CDR1 MNHEY and CDR2 SVGAGI come from the germline V gene. The CDR3 here is CASSYSKGGITYERYF. The CDR3, as DNA: TGTGCCAGCAGTTACTCGAAAGGGGGGATCACCTACGAGCGGTACTTC.

This clonotype occurred a few times. The rearrangement uses TRBV20-1 and TRBJ2-1; TRBD2 agrees at 11 bases. The CDR3 totals 16 residues. In germline, CDR1 is DFQATT, CDR2 SNEGSKA (reference sequence). V lost 4 bases, J lost 4 bases, and 9 bases stayed unmatched. The CDR3 is CSATPQLAGEYNEQFF. DNA for the CDR3: TGCAGTGCTACGCCCCAACTAGCGGGGGAATACAATGAGCAGTTCTTC.

This clonotype was seen many times. This chain connects TRBV11-2 to TRBJ2-1; a weak D match, TRBD2 (6 bases). Germline V CDR1 and CDR2: SGHAT, FQNNGV. This CDR3 region has 16 residues. V dropped 2 bases and J dropped 5 bases, with 16 bases sitting between them. CDR3 loop: CASSLFIRGLNNEQFF. CDR3 in DNA: TGTGCCAGCAGCTTATTTATCCGGGGGTTGAACAATGAGCAGTTCTTC.